This note documents a single TCR beta chain sequence. Its target antigen remains unknown. Per-base quality was not reported, and no clone a single base away is much larger than it. The junction carries 3 bases between V and J, which are trimmed by 4 bases and 0 bases respectively. The CDR3 numbers 12 residues from cysteine through phenylalanine. Of all the DNA, just the CDR3 is kept, 36 bases in frame from base 1. The germline V gene gives CDR1 as ENHRY and CDR2 as SYGVKD. These data come from a study of cytotoxic CD8 clonotypes in ibrutinib-treated CLL (dated by TCRdb to about 2021). Concerning the study at large: The cohort included roughly 15 treatment-naive and fewer than 12 relapsed/refractory patients; roughly 17 were IGHV unmutated. Responses were partial in around 25 patients and complete in 2; after median approximately 69 months follow-up, about 14 stayed in remission and roughly twelve progressed. Response samples were taken after a median of approximately 12 months on treatment, ranging from about 6 to 40 months. Of the approximately 94 people in the trial, about two dozen had longitudinal samples available. Cryopreserved peripheral blood mononuclear cells were obtained prior to treatment, at the time of response, and at either disease progression or sustained remission. An average of about 260,000 productive templates and some 100,000 productive rearrangements was obtained per sample. All remission and progressive disease samples were collected while patients were still receiving ibrutinib.

The sample's time point label, in plain terms: approximately 11 months on ibrutinib. For TCR beta library preparation, approximately 2 micrograms of genomic DNA were isolated from cryopreserved PBMCs. High-throughput TCR beta sequencing was performed on longitudinal blood samples from CLL patients receiving ibrutinib monotherapy. The patients were enrolled in a single-center, open-label phase 2 trial of ibrutinib monotherapy. What the authors observed across the whole study: Public clonotypes were rare and either shrank or stayed stable during treatment, and the rise in clonality at ibrutinib response reflected expansion of private clonotypes. Baseline clonality exceeded that of age-matched healthy donors and correlated strongly with circulating CD8+ T-cell counts. Sampling times were not matched between sustained-remission and progressing patients, and lymph node repertoires were not studied. Clonality increased at ibrutinib response, stayed stable in sustained remission, and fell back toward baseline at progression.

A MiSeq instrument was used for deep resolution sequencing, which targeted depths ranging from 1 in 1 million up to 1 in 200,000 T cells, with coverage averaging 10x for each clonotype. The immunoSEQ hsTCRB Kit was used to generate the TCR beta libraries. In the authors' own workflow: ImmunoSEQ Data Assistant and ImmunoSEQ Analyzer were used for data analysis, and V, D and J genes were assigned according to IMGT definitions. Clonality, which ranges from 0 to 1, was calculated as one minus the normalized Shannon entropy of productive rearrangement frequencies. Only overrepresented clonotypes making up at least 0.05% of each patient's repertoire were included in the public clonotype analysis. Approximately 13 age-matched healthy donor repertoires from immuneACCESS served as clonality controls. Imported from immuneACCESS, the table was reduced by TCRdb to in-frame sequences with V and J called. These copies leave out some clones; in studies compared against another copy, an unresolved V gene accounts for under half, and the cause of the remainder is not known. V and J calls and clone size are those listed in that table; D and trimming were worked out from the DNA. This sample holds about 49,000 clones; about half were observed only once. The top ten constitute 30% to 35% of the sample.

The TCR was taken from a human donor with chronic lymphocytic leukemia. The rearranged segments are TRBV10-3 and TRBJ2-5; no D gene can be assigned with confidence. The source was PBMCs, collected after 12 months of ibrutinib treatment. The CDR3 amino acid sequence is: CAISGYQETQYF. The DNA reads as follows: TGTGCCATCAGTGGGTACCAAGAGACCCAGTACTTC.